This T cell receptor beta chain was sequenced during a study of Ad26.COV2.S vaccination and SARS-CoV-2 variants. About the study: By the intramuscular route, Ad26.COV2.S was given once, or twice 56 days apart.

Data came from immunoSEQ multiplex PCR; TCRdb stores just in-frame clones and leaves some out. The repertoire holds 380,000 or so clones, with 88% as singletons. As to treatment: 19 received Ad26.COV2.S at low or high dose, single or two shots; roughly five received placebo; per-sample allocation not given. Samples analyzed were those drawn on day 63 after the first vaccine or placebo injection. An Ad26 vector that expressed Wuhan-strain SARS-CoV-2 spike constituted the vaccine. Findings and limits, study-wide: Analyses of TCR breadth and depth may have underestimated total T cell responses.

As for this clone: The antigen remains unidentified.

This sequence originates from a person aged 18 to 59 who received the Ad26.COV2.S COVID-19 vaccine or a placebo. This material consisted of peripheral blood, taken in a trial of Ad26.COV2.S vaccine versus placebo.

The CDR3 protein is CASSIRSPGNTIYF. CDR3 nucleotide sequence: TGTGCCAGTAGTATACGGAGTCCTGGAAACACCATATATTTT. The chain couples TRBV19 to TRBJ1-3; D is ambiguous. The CDR3 spans 14 residues. CDR1 is LNHDA, CDR2 SQIVND, per germline (reference sequence). V was cut by 2 bases and J by 2 bases, with 7 bases left in between.